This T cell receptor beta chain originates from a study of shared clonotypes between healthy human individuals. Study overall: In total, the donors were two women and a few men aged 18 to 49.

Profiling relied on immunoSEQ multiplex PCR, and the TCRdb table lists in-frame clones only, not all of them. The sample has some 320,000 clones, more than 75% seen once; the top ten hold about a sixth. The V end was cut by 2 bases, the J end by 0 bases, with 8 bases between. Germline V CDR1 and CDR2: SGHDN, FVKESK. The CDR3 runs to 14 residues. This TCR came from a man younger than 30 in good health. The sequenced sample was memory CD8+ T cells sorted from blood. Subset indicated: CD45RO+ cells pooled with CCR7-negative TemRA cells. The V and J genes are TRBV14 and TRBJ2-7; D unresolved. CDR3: CASSQQSYSYEQYF. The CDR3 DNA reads TGTGCCAGCAGCCAACAGTCATACTCCTACGAGCAGTACTTC.